A selection of T cell receptor beta chains follows, all from one sample in a study of identical twins. TCRdb re-derived calls from the 5' RACE reads in MiXCR, one entry per CDR3 protein. The table has roughly 720,000 distinct CDR3 sequences, over 15% seen once. The data were also submitted as part of a second study, on T cells expressing NK-cell markers.

The sequenced sample consisted of PBMCs. The receptors derive from a woman under 30 in good health. Each CDR3 is given with its conserved first and last residue. A D gene is named only where the DNA matches it firmly. Clone sizes are given selectively: once, few, many, or a class where the clone is expanded.

TRBD2	TRBV7-9	TRBJ2-3	many	CASSLTGGDTQYF	TGTGCCAGCAGCTTGACGGGGGGGGATACGCAGTATTTT
.	TRBV27	TRBJ2-7	few	CASSWELGYEQYF	TGTGCCAGCAGTTGGGAGCTAGGCTACGAGCAGTACTTC
TRBD2	TRBV5-5	TRBJ2-1	.	CASSFSPSSGERAVF	TGTGCCAGCAGCTTTAGTCCCTCTAGCGGGGAAAGGGCAGTCTTC
.	TRBV7-2	TRBJ2-1	.	CASSSTRGAYNEQFF	TGTGCCAGCAGCTCTACTAGGGGGGCCTACAATGAGCAGTTCTTC
.	TRBV12-3/TRBV12-4	TRBJ1-1	many	CASSFAHTEAFF	TGTGCCAGCAGTTTTGCACACACTGAAGCTTTCTTT
TRBD1	TRBV6-1	TRBJ2-7	.	CASSGDRVAYEQYF	TGTGCCAGCAGTGGGGACAGGGTGGCCTACGAGCAGTACTTC
TRBD1	TRBV5-6	TRBJ1-5	few	CASSPGTGPKHF	TGTGCCAGCAGTCCGGGGACAGGGCCCAAGCATTTT
TRBD2	TRBV12-3/TRBV12-4	TRBJ2-3	.	CASSFGPLAGGTDTQYF	TGTGCCAGCAGTTTTGGCCCCCTAGCGGGGGGGACAGATACGCAGTATTTT
.	TRBV5-1	TRBJ2-7	few	CASSSGGSGGEQYF	TGCGCCAGCAGCTCAGGGGGCTCGGGGGGCGAGCAGTACTTC
TRBD1	TRBV6-5	TRBJ2-2	.	CASSYSRDRGTGELFF	TGTGCCAGCAGTTACTCCCGGGACAGGGGCACCGGGGAGCTGTTTTTT
.	TRBV11-3	TRBJ1-4	once	CASSFARANEKLFF	TGTGCCAGCAGCTTCGCGCGAGCCAATGAAAAGCTGTTTTTT
.	TRBV7-9	TRBJ2-7	.	CASSLDGYQHEQYF	TGTGCCAGCAGCTTAGACGGATACCAGCACGAGCAGTACTTC
.	TRBV20-1	TRBJ1-6	.	CSARAEALHF	TGCAGTGCTAGAGCCGAGGCCCTCCACTTT
.	TRBV5-6	TRBJ2-2	.	CASSLLLDGPGGELFF	TGTGCCAGCAGCTTATTACTAGACGGACCTGGCGGGGAGCTGTTTTTT
.	TRBV7-2	TRBJ2-3	many	CASSLVAADTQYF	TGTGCCAGCAGCTTAGTAGCTGCGGATACGCAGTATTTT